This TCR beta chain was identified in a study of Ad26.COV2.S vaccination and SARS-CoV-2 variants. Treatment meaning: around 19 received Ad26.COV2.S at low or high dose, single or two shots; about five received placebo; per-sample allocation not given. Sample collection was performed on day 63 after the first vaccine or placebo injection. Immunization relied on an Ad26 vector, which expressed Wuhan-strain SARS-CoV-2 spike. Some clones are missing from TCRdb's copy, which holds only in-frame ones; the method was immunoSEQ multiplex PCR. The repertoire holds around 400,000 clones, with 80% to 95% as singletons. Between the trimmed V and J ends, which lost 0 bases and 3 bases, there was a span of 11 bases. The CDR3 runs 15 residues. In germline, CDR1 is LGHNA, CDR2 YSLEER.

This chain joins TRBV4-3 and TRBJ1-2; perhaps TRBD1 as D (6 bases). This clonotype originated in a person between 18 and 65 years old who received the Ad26.COV2.S COVID-19 vaccine or a placebo. The sample consisted of peripheral blood, taken in a trial of Ad26.COV2.S vaccine versus placebo. The CDR3 sequence is CASSQEGQSHYGYTF. The CDR3 nucleotides are TGCGCCAGCAGCCAAGAAGGACAGTCTCACTATGGCTACACCTTC.